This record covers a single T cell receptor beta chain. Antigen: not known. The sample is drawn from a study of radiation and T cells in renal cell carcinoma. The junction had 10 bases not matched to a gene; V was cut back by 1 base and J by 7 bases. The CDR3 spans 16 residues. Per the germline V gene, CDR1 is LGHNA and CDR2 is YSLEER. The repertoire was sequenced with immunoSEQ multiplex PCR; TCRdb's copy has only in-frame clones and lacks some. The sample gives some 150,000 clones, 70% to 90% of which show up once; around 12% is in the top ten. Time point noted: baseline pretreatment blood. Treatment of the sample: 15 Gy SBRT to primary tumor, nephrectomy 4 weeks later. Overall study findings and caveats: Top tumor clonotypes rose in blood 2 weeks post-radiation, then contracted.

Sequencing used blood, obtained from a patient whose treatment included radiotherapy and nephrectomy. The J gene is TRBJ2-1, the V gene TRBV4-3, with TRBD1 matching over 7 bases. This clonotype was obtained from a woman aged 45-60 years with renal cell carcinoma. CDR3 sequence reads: CASSQVDRVVKNEQFF. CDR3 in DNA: TGCGCCAGCAGCCAAGTTGACAGGGTAGTGAAAAATGAGCAGTTCTTC.